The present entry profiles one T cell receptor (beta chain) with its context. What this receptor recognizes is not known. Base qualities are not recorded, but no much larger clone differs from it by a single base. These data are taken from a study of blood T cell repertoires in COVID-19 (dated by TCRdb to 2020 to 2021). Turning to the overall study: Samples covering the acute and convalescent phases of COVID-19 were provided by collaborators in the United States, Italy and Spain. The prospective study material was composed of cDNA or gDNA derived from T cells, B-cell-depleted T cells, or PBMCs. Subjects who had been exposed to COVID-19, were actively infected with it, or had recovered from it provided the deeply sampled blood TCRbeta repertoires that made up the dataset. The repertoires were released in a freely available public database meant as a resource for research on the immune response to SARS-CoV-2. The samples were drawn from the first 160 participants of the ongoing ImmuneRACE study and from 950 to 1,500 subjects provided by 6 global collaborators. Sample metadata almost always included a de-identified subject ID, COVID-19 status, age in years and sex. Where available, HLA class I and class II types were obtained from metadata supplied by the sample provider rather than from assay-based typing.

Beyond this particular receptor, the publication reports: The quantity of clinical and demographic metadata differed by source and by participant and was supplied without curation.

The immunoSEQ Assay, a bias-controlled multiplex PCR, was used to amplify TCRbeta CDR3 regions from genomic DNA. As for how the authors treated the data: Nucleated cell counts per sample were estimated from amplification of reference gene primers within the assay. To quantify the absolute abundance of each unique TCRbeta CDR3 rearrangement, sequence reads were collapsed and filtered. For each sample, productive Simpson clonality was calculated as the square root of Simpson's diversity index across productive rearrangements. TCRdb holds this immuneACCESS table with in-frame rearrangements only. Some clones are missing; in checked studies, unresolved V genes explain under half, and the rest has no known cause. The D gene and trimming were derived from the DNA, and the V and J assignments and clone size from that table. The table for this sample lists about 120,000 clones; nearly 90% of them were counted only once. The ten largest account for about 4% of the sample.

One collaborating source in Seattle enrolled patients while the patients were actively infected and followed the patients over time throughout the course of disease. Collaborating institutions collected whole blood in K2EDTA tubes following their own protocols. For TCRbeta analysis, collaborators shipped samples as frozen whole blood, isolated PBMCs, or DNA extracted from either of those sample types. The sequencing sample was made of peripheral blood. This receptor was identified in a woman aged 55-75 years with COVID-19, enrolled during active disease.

CDR3 loop: CASSSRGGKETQYF. The sequenced DNA is TGTGCCAGCAGCTCCCGGGGGGGGAAGGAGACCCAGTACTTC. The sequence joins TRBV5-4 to TRBJ2-5, and TRBD2 aligns with 8 junction nucleotides. V is cut back by 3 bases and J by 5 bases, with 6 bases in the junction unmatched. From cysteine to phenylalanine, the CDR3 is 14 amino acids long. Left in the record is the CDR3 DNA by itself, 42 bases read in frame from the first base. CDR1 is given as SGHNT and CDR2 as YYREEE, both from the germline V gene (reference sequence).